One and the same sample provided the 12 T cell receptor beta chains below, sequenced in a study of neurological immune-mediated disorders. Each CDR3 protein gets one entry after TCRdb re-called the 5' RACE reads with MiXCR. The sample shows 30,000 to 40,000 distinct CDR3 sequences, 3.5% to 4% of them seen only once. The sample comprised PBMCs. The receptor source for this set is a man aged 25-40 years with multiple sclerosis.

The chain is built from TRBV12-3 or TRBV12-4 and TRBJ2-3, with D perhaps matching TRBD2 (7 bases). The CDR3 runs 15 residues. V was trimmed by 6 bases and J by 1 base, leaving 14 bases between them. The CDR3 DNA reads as TGTGCCAGCAGCCCCACCGGGGGGCGCACAGATACGCAGTATTTT. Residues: CASSPTGGRTDTQYF.

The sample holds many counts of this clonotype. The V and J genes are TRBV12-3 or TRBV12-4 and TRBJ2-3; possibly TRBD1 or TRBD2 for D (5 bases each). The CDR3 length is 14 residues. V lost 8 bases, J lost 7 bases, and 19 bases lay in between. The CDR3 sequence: CASQFTGTLHTQYF. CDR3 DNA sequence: TGTGCCAGCCAGTTTACGGGGACGCTTCATACGCAGTATTTT.

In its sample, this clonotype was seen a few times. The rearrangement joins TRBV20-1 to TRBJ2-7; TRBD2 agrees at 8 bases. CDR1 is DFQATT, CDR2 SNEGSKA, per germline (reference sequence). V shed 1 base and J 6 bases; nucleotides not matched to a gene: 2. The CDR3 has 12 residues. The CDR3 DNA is TGCAGTGCTAGAGGCGCGGGGGGCGAGCAGTACTTC. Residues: CSARGAGGEQYF.

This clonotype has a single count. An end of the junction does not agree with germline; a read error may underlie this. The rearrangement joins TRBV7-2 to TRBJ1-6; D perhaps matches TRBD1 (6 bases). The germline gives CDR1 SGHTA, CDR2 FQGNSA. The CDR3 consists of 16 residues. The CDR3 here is CASSLELTGGRSPLNF. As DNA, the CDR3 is TGTGCCAGCAGCTTGGAGCTGACAGGAGGAAGATCACCCCTCAACTTT.

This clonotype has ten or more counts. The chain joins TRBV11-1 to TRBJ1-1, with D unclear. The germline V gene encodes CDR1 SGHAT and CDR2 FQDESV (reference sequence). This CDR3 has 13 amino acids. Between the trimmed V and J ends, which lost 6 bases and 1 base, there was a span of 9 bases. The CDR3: CASSQGWNTEAFF. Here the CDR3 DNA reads TGTGCCAGCAGTCAAGGGTGGAACACTGAAGCTTTCTTT.

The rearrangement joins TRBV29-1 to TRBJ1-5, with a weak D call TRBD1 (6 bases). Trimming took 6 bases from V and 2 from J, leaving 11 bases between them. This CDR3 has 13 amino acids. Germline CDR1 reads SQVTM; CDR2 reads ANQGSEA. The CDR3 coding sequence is TGCAGCGTACAGGGTTTGGGCAATCAGCCCCAGCATTTT. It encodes CSVQGLGNQPQHF.

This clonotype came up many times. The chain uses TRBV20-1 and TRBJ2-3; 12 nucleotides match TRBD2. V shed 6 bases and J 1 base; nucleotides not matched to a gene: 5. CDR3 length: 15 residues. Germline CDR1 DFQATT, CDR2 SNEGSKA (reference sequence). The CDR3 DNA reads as TGCAGTGCCGACCGGACTAGCGGGGGCACAGATACGCAGTATTTT. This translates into CSADRTSGGTDTQYF.

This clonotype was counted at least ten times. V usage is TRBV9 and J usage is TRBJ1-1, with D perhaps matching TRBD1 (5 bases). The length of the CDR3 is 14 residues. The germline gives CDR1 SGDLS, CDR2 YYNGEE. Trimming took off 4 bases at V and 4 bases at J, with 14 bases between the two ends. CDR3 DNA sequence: TGTGCCAGCAGCAAACGGACGGGGGGCACTGAAGCTTTCTTT. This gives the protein CASSKRTGGTEAFF.

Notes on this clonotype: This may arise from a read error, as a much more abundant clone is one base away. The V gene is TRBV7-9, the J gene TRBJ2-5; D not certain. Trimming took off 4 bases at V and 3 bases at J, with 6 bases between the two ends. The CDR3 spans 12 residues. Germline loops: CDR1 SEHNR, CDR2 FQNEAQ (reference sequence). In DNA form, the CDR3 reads TGTGCCAGCAGCTCGACGAAAGAGACCCAGTACTTC. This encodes CASSSTKETQYF.

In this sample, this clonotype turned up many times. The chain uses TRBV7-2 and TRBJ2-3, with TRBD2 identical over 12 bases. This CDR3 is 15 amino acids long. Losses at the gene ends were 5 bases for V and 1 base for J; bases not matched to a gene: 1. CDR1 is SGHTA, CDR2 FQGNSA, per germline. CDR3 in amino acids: CASSRTSGGTDTQYF. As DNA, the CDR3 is TGTGCCAGCAGCCGGACTAGCGGGGGCACAGATACGCAGTATTTT.

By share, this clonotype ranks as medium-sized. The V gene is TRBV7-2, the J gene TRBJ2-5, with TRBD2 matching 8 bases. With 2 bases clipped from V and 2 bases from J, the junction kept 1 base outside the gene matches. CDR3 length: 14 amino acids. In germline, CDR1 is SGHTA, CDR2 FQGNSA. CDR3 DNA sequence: TGTGCCAGCAGCTTAACGGGGGGGCAAGAGACCCAGTACTTC. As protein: CASSLTGGQETQYF.

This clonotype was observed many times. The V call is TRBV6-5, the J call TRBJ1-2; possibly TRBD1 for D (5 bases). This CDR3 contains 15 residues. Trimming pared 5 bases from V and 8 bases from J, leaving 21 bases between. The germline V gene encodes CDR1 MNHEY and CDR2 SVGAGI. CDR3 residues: CASSPGTALFGGYTF. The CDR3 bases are TGTGCCAGCAGTCCCGGGACCGCCCTATTTGGCGGCTACACCTTC.